These 14 T cell receptor beta chains share one sample of origin, sequenced in a study of T-cell memory formation after mild COVID-19. TCRdb analysed the 5' RACE reads with MiXCR anew, one entry per CDR3 protein. This repertoire shows just under 150,000 distinct CDR3 sequences, 15% to 20% found once; its top ten account for around 2.4%. Sequencing was done on a sample of PBMCs or a T cell subset sorted from them (not recorded which). The receptors here all came from an adult woman who had mild COVID-19 (a few samples of this study predate the infection). Cell type and time point are not known.

This clonotype was seen at least ten times. The rearrangement uses TRBV11-2 and TRBJ2-3; D may match TRBD1 or TRBD2 (5 bases each). Germline V lookup: CDR1 SGHAT, CDR2 FQNNGV. The V gene lost 3 bases and the J gene lost 6 bases, with 7 bases spanning the gap. The CDR3 loop spans 12 amino acids. The CDR3 protein is CASSFEGDTQYF. The DNA of the CDR3 is TGTGCCAGCAGCTTTGAGGGGGATACGCAGTATTTT.

This clonotype has more than one count but fewer than ten. CDR3 nucleotides: TGCAGTGCTAGCCCCGTTGGGGGCACGACCCAGTACTTC. It codes for CSASPVGGTTQYF. The chain joins TRBV20-1 to TRBJ2-5, with TRBD1 as a possible D gene (6 bases). CDR1 and CDR2 (germline): DFQATT, SNEGSKA (reference sequence). The CDR3 totals 13 residues. V shed 3 bases and J shed 7 bases, with 15 bases lying between them.

This clonotype was found many times. The junction departs from the called germline gene at one end, perhaps through a read error. The V and J genes are TRBV5-1 and TRBJ1-1; D is unclear. The CDR3 extends over 13 amino acids. The V gene's germline CDR1 is SGHRS and CDR2 YFSETQ. Written as DNA, the CDR3 is TGTGCCAGCAGCTTAGTAGTGAACACTGAAGCTTTCTTT. This codes for CASSLVVNTEAFF.

The chain links TRBV30 to TRBJ1-2, with TRBD1 matching 8 bases. V lost 1 base and J lost 6; bases outside the gene matches: 7. The CDR3 spans 14 residues. Looked up from germline, CDR1 is GTSNPN and CDR2 is SVGIG (reference sequence). The DNA for the CDR3 is TGTGCCTGGAGTGAACTCCAGGGGGCCCATGGCTACACCTTC. Residues: CAWSELQGAHGYTF.

The chain uses TRBV12-3 or TRBV12-4 and TRBJ2-5, with TRBD2 matching over 9 bases. With V trimmed by 5 bases and J by 5 bases, 9 bases remained unmatched. The CDR3 is made up of 15 amino acids. DNA for the CDR3: TGTGCCAGCAGTAACGCGGGGGGGGATGGGGAGACCCAGTACTTC. It is translated as CASSNAGGDGETQYF.

This clonotype was counted only a few times. The chain combines TRBV5-1 with TRBJ2-3; 8 nucleotides line up with TRBD2. Losses at the gene ends were 0 bases for V and 0 bases for J; bases not matched to a gene: 3. Germline values: CDR1 SGHRS, CDR2 YFSETQ. The CDR3 contains 16 residues. CDR3 region: CASSLVPGGSTDTQYF. CDR3 nucleotide sequence: TGCGCCAGCAGCTTGGTTCCGGGAGGGAGCACAGATACGCAGTATTTT.

This sequence joins TRBV12-3 or TRBV12-4 and TRBJ1-5; no clear D gene. The V and J ends lost 6 bases and 2 bases respectively, with 17 bases between them. This CDR3 spans 16 amino acids. DNA of the CDR3: TGTGCCAGCAGCCCCCAAGGGTGGGAGGGCAATCAGCCCCAGCATTTT. Residues: CASSPQGWEGNQPQHF.

This chain links TRBV2 with TRBJ2-5; no reliable D call. This CDR3 contains 12 residues. Between the trimmed V and J ends, which lost 5 bases and 5 bases, there was a span of 9 bases. Germline V CDR1 and CDR2: SNHLY, FYNNEI. CDR3 in amino acids: CASSRVRETQYF. CDR3 DNA: TGTGCCAGCAGTCGAGTGAGGGAGACCCAGTACTTC.

This clonotype is a singleton in its sample. V is TRBV10-3 and J is TRBJ1-6; maybe TRBD1 (6 bases). V was shortened by 6 bases and J by 8 bases, with 11 bases between the two germline ends. Germline V gives CDR1 ENHRY, CDR2 SYGVKD. CDR3 length: 13 amino acids. CDR3 nucleotide sequence: TGTGCCATCAGAGGACAGAGCGATTCACCCCTCCACTTT. Its protein is CAIRGQSDSPLHF.

V and J are TRBV29-1 and TRBJ1-5; D gene unclear. The CDR3 length is 13 residues. Germline assignment: CDR1 SQVTM and CDR2 ANQGSEA. Trimming cost V 5 bases and J 3 bases, with 11 bases left between them. This CDR3 reads CSVRDNYNQPQHF. The CDR3 DNA sequence: TGCAGCGTTCGTGACAATTACAATCAGCCCCAGCATTTT. The full variable domain, in which reference TRBV29-1 and TRBJ1-5 provide the parts outside the CDR3, is SAVISQKPSRDICQRGTSLTIQCQVDSQVTMMFWYRQQPGQSLTLIATANQGSEATYESGFVIDKFPISRPNLTFSTLTVSNMSPEDSSIYLCSVRDNYNQPQHFGDGTRLSIL.

The chain links TRBV7-8 to TRBJ2-1, with D perhaps being TRBD1 or TRBD2 (5 bases each). This CDR3 contains 15 residues. Trimming shortened V by 4 bases and J by 1 base, and 11 bases separated the two germline ends. Germline lookup yields CDR1 SGHVS and CDR2 FQNEAQ. The CDR3 sequence: CASSSGTESYNEQFF. In DNA, the CDR3 is TGTGCCAGCAGCTCCGGGACCGAATCCTACAATGAGCAGTTCTTC.

The chain recombines TRBV20-1 with TRBJ2-7; 10 bases align to TRBD1. The CDR3 spans 13 residues. V lost 5 bases to trimming and J lost 2 bases; unmatched junction nucleotides: 3. Germline V gene data show CDR1 as DFQATT and CDR2 as SNEGSKA (reference sequence). The CDR3 here is CSAWGQGTYEQYF. CDR3 nucleotide sequence: TGCAGTGCTTGGGGACAGGGGACCTACGAGCAGTACTTC.

This clonotype was picked up many times. The CDR3 spells CASSFWGTGSYNEQFF. CDR3 DNA sequence: TGTGCCAGCAGCTTCTGGGGGACAGGCTCCTACAATGAGCAGTTCTTC. The J gene is TRBJ2-1, the V gene TRBV7-9, with TRBD1 matching 8 bases. Germline V gene lookup returns CDR1 SEHNR and CDR2 FQNEAQ (reference sequence). J was trimmed by 0 bases and V by 3 bases; bases with no gene match: 4. The CDR3 runs 16 residues. Together with reference TRBV7-9 and TRBJ2-1, the CDR3 gives the full variable domain: DTGVSQNPRHKITKRGQNVTFRCDPISEHNRLYWYRQTLGQGPEFLTYFQNEAQLEKSRLLSDRFSAERPKGSFSTLEIQRTEQGDSAMYLCASSFWGTGSYNEQFFGPGTRLTVL.

A few counts support this clonotype. The chain combines TRBV29-1 with TRBJ2-7, with D possibly matching TRBD2 (5 bases). The germline CDR1 and CDR2 sequences are SQVTM and ANQGSEA. The CDR3 runs 12 residues. V lost 3 bases and J lost 0, with 6 bases in between. The CDR3 nucleotides are TGCAGCGTTGACGGAGGCTCCTACGAGCAGTACTTC. The encoded protein is CSVDGGSYEQYF.